Below, one T cell receptor (beta chain) is given with its context. The data were obtained in a study of blood T cell repertoires in COVID-19. Background on the study: Italy, Spain and the United States were the sources of the convalescent and acute COVID-19 samples. The cDNA or gDNA used as material had been derived from T cells, B-cell-depleted T cells, or PBMCs.

The authors' processing: Nucleated cell counts were estimated from reference gene primer amplification. Sequencing was performed with immunoSEQ multiplex PCR; in TCRdb, only in-frame clones are kept and a portion is missing. V, J and clone size reflect that table, while D and trimming were determined from the DNA. The profile shows roughly 200,000 clones, around 87% of them singletons. This CDR3 has 13 amino acids. V gave up 6 bases and J gave up 3 bases, with 9 bases separating them. The clonotype was recovered from a young woman with active or convalescent COVID-19. Specimen: peripheral blood. The chain carries TRBV12-3 or TRBV12-4 and TRBJ2-1, with D perhaps TRBD2 (5 bases). This CDR3 is CASREANYNEQFF. The CDR3 region has the DNA TGTGCCAGCAGGGAGGCCAACTACAATGAGCAGTTCTTC.